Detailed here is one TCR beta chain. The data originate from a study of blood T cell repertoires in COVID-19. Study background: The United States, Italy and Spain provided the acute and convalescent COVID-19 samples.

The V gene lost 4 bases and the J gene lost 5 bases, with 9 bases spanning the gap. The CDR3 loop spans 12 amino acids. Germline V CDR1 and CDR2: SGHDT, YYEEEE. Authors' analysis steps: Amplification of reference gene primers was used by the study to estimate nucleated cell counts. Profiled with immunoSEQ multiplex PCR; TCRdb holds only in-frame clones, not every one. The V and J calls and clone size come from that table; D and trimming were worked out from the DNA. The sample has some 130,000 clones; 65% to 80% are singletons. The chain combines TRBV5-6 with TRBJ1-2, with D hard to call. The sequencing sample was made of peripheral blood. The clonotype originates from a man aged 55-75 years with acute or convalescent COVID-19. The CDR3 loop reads CASSLPGYGYTF. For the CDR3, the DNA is TGTGCCAGCAGCCTTCCCGGGTATGGCTACACCTTC.